This T cell receptor (beta chain) was identified during a study of metastatic and nonmetastatic thyroid tumors. This clone appeared many times. Between the trimmed V and J ends, which lost 7 bases and 8 bases, there was a span of 20 bases. Germline lookup yields CDR1 MDHEN and CDR2 SYDVKM. The CDR3 contains 14 residues. Each patient came to thyroid surgery without any prior treatment (of any kind). TCRdb reassembled clones from the PCR reads with MiXCR. The sample holds more than 15,000 clones, roughly 32% seen once. The V gene is TRBV28, the J gene TRBJ1-2; tentative D call: TRBD1 (5 bases). The receptor comes from a female donor with papillary thyroid cancer or a benign thyroid nodule (not recorded which). Some clones in this sample may be carry-over from other donors' samples. The sequencing input was tumor tissue. The CDR3 sequence: CASTLVGPSGGYTF. The CDR3 DNA follows: TGTGCCAGCACCTTGGTGGGGCCTTCGGGGGGCTACACCTTC.